This T cell receptor (beta chain) is from a study of T cell responses to AZD1222 COVID-19 vaccine. General study points: Clonal diversity was possibly underestimated; the donors were predominantly white British and more often female. Among AZD1222 vaccinees, only six were seropositive at baseline. In all cases, repertoires were sampled only after the peak T cell response.

Germline V gene lookup returns CDR1 SGHTS and CDR2 YDEGEE. Losses at the gene ends were 4 bases for V and 0 bases for J; bases not matched to a gene: 4. The CDR3 has 15 amino acids. In regard to this clone: Its antigen is as yet unknown.

Sequencing used immunoSEQ multiplex PCR; TCRdb keeps in-frame clones, though not all of them. The repertoire holds over 150,000 clones, about nine tenths seen once, with 2.5% to 3% in the top ten. The sequence derives from an adult in good health. The specimen was peripheral blood, collected on day 0 of AZD1222 vaccination. The chain combines TRBV5-8 with TRBJ2-7, with 10 bases aligning to TRBD1. The CDR3 spells CASSPGTGDSYEQYF. The CDR3 nucleotides read TGTGCCAGCAGCCCAGGGACAGGGGACTCCTACGAGCAGTACTTC.